These 18 T cell receptor beta chains were all obtained from the same sample, sequenced in a study of T cell clones after liver transplantation. The method was immunoSEQ multiplex PCR; TCRdb's version includes in-frame clones alone and lacks a portion of them. The table has about 80,000 clones, around four fifths seen once. Sequenced material: CD4+ T cells from blood, taken approximately 3.5 years after liver transplant. These receptors all stem from a human patient who received a liver transplant. Some T cells may be the graft donor's.

The chain has TRBV5-1 and TRBJ2-1, with 7 bases fitting TRBD1. The J segment lost 3 bases and the V segment lost 3 bases, leaving 12 bases of the junction unmatched. The CDR3 runs 17 residues. CDR1 and CDR2 (germline): SGHRS, YFSETQ. The DNA for the CDR3 is TGCGCCAGCAGCTATTCAGGGACAGAGGGCGTCTACAATGAGCAGTTCTTC. It specifies CASSYSGTEGVYNEQFF.

The chain combines TRBV6-1 with TRBJ2-6; D not resolved. CDR3 length equals 16 residues. Germline V CDR1 and CDR2: MNHNS, SASEGT. V lost 1 base and J 0 bases, leaving 7 bases between the germline ends. This CDR3 reads CASSEEGNSGANVLTF. The CDR3, as DNA: TGTGCCAGCAGTGAAGAAGGGAACTCTGGGGCCAACGTCCTGACTTTC.

The rearrangement joins TRBV4-2 to TRBJ1-4; maybe TRBD1 (5 bases). V was trimmed by 0 bases and J by 7 bases, leaving 15 bases between them. The germline V gene encodes CDR1 LGHNA and CDR2 YNFKEQ. This CDR3 comprises 16 residues. The chain's CDR3 is CASSQDIGTGGEKLFF. DNA for the CDR3: TGTGCCAGCAGCCAAGATATAGGGACGGGGGGTGAAAAACTGTTTTTT.

The rearrangement joins TRBV5-1 to TRBJ2-3; 8 nucleotides match TRBD1. The CDR3 is made up of 16 amino acids. Per the germline V gene, CDR1 is SGHRS and CDR2 is YFSETQ. J lost 2 bases, V lost 4 bases, and 9 bases had no gene match. Here the CDR3 DNA reads TGCGCCAGCAGCCTAGGGACAGGAGGGGACACAGATACGCAGTATTTT. The encoded protein is CASSLGTGGDTDTQYF.

V usage is TRBV19 and J usage is TRBJ1-2, with 8 bases fitting TRBD1. This CDR3 has 13 amino acids. Germline trimming cut 4 bases from V and 5 bases from J; bases unmatched to any gene: 3. Germline CDR1 reads LNHDA; CDR2 reads SQIVND (reference sequence). The CDR3 here is CASSTGQGYGYTF. The CDR3, as DNA: TGTGCCAGTAGTACCGGACAGGGTTATGGCTACACCTTC.

This chain connects TRBV5-1 to TRBJ2-6; D is undetermined. The CDR3 runs 14 residues. Germline CDR1 and CDR2: SGHRS and YFSETQ. The ends were cut back, 2 bases at V and 0 bases at J, with 3 bases in the middle. The DNA for the CDR3 is TGCGCCAGCAGCTTAGGCTCTGGGGCCAACGTCCTGACTTTC. Encoded protein: CASSLGSGANVLTF.

The V call is TRBV10-1, the J call TRBJ1-1; 8 nucleotides align to TRBD1. The CDR3 runs 18 residues. The ends lost 6 bases at V and 1 base at J; junction bases unmatched: 16. Germline loops: CDR1 WNHNN, CDR2 SYGVQD (reference sequence). In DNA form, the CDR3 reads TGCGCCAGCAGCCCAGGCGGATCCCGGACAGGGAAGAACACTGAAGCTTTCTTT. Translating gives CASSPGGSRTGKNTEAFF.

V usage is TRBV5-4 and J usage is TRBJ2-1; D is possibly TRBD2 (5 bases). The V end was cut by 1 base, the J end by 0 bases, with 11 bases between. CDR1 SGHNT and CDR2 YYREEE come from the germline V gene (reference sequence). The CDR3 spans 16 residues. The CDR3 coding sequence is TGTGCCAGCAGCTTGTCCGGGGTGAGCTCCTACAATGAGCAGTTCTTC. Protein sequence: CASSLSGVSSYNEQFF. Drawing the rest from reference TRBV5-4 and TRBJ2-1, the complete variable domain is ETGVTQSPTHLIKTRGQQVTLRCSSQSGHNTVSWYQQALGQGPQFIFQYYREEENGRGNFPPRFSGLQFPNYSSELNVNALELDDSALYLCASSLSGVSSYNEQFFGPGTRLTVL.

The chain joins TRBV28 to TRBJ2-1; possibly TRBD1 or TRBD2 for D (6 bases each). Germline CDR1 MDHEN, CDR2 SYDVKM. CDR3 length: 14 residues. Trimming removed 1 base at V and 10 bases at J, with 14 bases between. The CDR3 DNA sequence: TGTGCCAGCAGTTTATTCGAAGGGGGAGGAGAGCAGTTCTTC. It yields the protein CASSLFEGGGEQFF.

The chain carries TRBV28 and TRBJ1-5; 7 bases are shared with TRBD1. This CDR3 spans 15 amino acids. V trimming: 5 bases; J trimming: 7 bases; junction bases outside the gene matches: 11. Looked up from germline, CDR1 is MDHEN and CDR2 is SYDVKM. CDR3 bases: TGTGCCAGCAGTCCCGGGGCAGGGGGGGGACAGCCCCAGCATTTT. Its protein product is CASSPGAGGGQPQHF.

The J gene is TRBJ1-5, the V gene TRBV7-2; D is unresolved. Deletions cut 4 bases from V and 0 bases from J, with 4 bases between. The germline gives CDR1 SGHTA, CDR2 FQGNSA. The CDR3 spans 13 residues. In DNA, the CDR3 is TGTGCCAGCAGCTCAAATAGCAATCAGCCCCAGCATTTT. Translation: CASSSNSNQPQHF.

The V call is TRBV15, the J call TRBJ2-1; D uncertain. Trimming stripped 1 base from V and 6 bases from J, with 7 bases between. The CDR3 is 13 amino acids. Germline CDR1 is LNHNV and CDR2 is YYDKDF (reference sequence). In DNA, the CDR3 is TGTGCCACCAGCAGAGTTAAAGTCAATGAGCAGTTCTTC. It yields the protein CATSRVKVNEQFF.

This clone was seen just once. The J gene is TRBJ1-1, the V gene TRBV19; D is unresolved. The CDR3 has 15 amino acids. Looked up from germline, CDR1 is LNHDA and CDR2 is SQIVND (reference sequence). Trimming removed 6 bases from V and 0 bases from J, with 14 bases in between. DNA of the CDR3: TGTGCCAGTAGCGCCGATAGGGCGGTGAACACTGAAGCTTTCTTT. Protein: CASSADRAVNTEAFF.

CDR3 nucleotide sequence: TGTGCCAGCAATCGGGACGCCTACAATGAGCAGTTCTTC. This sequence encodes CASNRDAYNEQFF. The rearrangement joins TRBV2 to TRBJ2-1; D possibly matches TRBD1 or TRBD2 (5 bases each). The V end lost 7 bases, the J end lost 2 bases, and 9 bases lay between the germline ends. Germline V gene lookup returns CDR1 SNHLY and CDR2 FYNNEI. The CDR3 sequence is 13 residues long.

Comment on this clone: Different DNA sequences within this sample yield the same CDR3. V is TRBV18 and J is TRBJ2-2; 7 positions agree with TRBD1. This CDR3 is built from 15 residues. Trimming removed 5 bases from V and 2 bases from J; junction bases left unmatched: 5. Germline V CDR1 and CDR2: KGHSH, LQKENI. CDR3 sequence reads: CASSLGQSNTGELFF. In nucleotides, the CDR3 is TGTGCCAGCTCATTGGGACAGAGTAACACCGGGGAGCTGTTTTTT.

The chain is built from TRBV7-2 and TRBJ1-3; D gene uncertain. Germline V gene data show CDR1 as SGHTA and CDR2 as FQGNSA. Between the trimmed V and J ends, which lost 4 bases and 0 bases, there was a span of 4 bases. The CDR3 covers 13 residues. The CDR3 DNA sequence: TGTGCCAGCAGCTCGGTCTCTGGAAACACCATATATTTT. Translating gives CASSSVSGNTIYF. Based on the CDR3 plus reference TRBV7-2 and TRBJ1-3, the full variable domain is GAGVSQSPSNKVTEKGKDVELRCDPISGHTALYWYRQSLGQGLEFLIYFQGNSAPDKSGLPSDRFSAERTGGSVSTLTIQRTQQEDSAVYLCASSSVSGNTIYFGEGSWLTVV.

A word on this clone: Germline and junction disagree at one end, which may indicate a read error. Other nucleotide sequences from this sample produce the same CDR3. V and J are TRBV5-1 and TRBJ1-5, with 9 bases fitting TRBD1. Germline CDR1 reads SGHRS; CDR2 reads YFSETQ. The CDR3 consists of 14 residues. The CDR3 reads CASRPDRGNQPQHF. The CDR3 nucleotides are TGCGCCAGCAGACCCGACAGGGGGAATCAACCCCAGCATTTT.

This clone was detected once. The chain is built from TRBV6-1 and TRBJ1-5, with TRBD1 as a possible D gene (5 bases). Germline V lookup: CDR1 MNHNS, CDR2 SASEGT. V was cut by 11 bases and J by 5 bases, with 16 bases left in between. The CDR3 contains 13 residues. The CDR3 sequence: CACRAQGYQPQHF. CDR3 in DNA: TGTGCCTGCCGAGCTCAGGGCTATCAGCCCCAGCATTTT.